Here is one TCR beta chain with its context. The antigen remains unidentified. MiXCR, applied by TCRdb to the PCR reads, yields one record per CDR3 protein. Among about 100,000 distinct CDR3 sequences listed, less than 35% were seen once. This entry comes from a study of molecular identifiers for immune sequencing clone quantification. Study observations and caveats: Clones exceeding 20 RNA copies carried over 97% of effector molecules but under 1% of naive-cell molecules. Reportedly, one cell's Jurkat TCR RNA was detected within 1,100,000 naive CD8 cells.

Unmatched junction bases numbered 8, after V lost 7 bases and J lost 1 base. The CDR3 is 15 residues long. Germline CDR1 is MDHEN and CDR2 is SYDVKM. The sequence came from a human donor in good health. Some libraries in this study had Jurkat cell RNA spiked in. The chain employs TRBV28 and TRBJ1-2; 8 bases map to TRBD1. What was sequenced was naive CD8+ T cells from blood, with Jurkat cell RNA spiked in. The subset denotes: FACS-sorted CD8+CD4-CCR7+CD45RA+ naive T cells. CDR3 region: CASIGRGLINYGYTF. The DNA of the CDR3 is TGTGCCAGCATTGGCAGGGGGCTTATTAACTATGGCTACACCTTC.